This TCR beta chain was found in a study of beta chain features in type 1 diabetes. Study-level results: The study found moderately but significantly shorter TCRB CDR3s in all four CD4+ subsets of Type 1 diabetes patients.

Of the isolated RNA, all was reverse transcribed, and so the sequenced material was expressed TCRB transcripts. Several million reads per sample on average were obtained from naive, central memory and regulatory T cell samples. Using immunoSEQ multiplex PCR, the repertoire was profiled, and TCRdb retains in-frame clones only, with some absent. This table has 300,000 to 450,000 clones, 9.6% appearing once. Germline V gene lookup returns CDR1 SGHNT and CDR2 YYREEE (reference sequence). Trimming cost V 0 bases and J 7 bases; bases outside gene matches: 7. This CDR3 is built from 15 residues. This clone was observed a handful of times. The antigen remains undetermined.

Sequenced sample: central memory CD4+ T cells from blood. The sequence derives from a man aged 25 to 45 with type 1 diabetes. V and J are TRBV5-4 and TRBJ1-1; TRBD1 aligns across 9 bases. The CDR3 spells CASSLEDRGRNEAFF. The CDR3 DNA sequence: TGTGCCAGCAGCTTGGAGGACAGGGGACGCAATGAAGCTTTCTTT. The full variable domain, completed using reference TRBV5-4 and TRBJ1-1, is ETGVTQSPTHLIKTRGQQVTLRCSSQSGHNTVSWYQQALGQGPQFIFQYYREEENGRGNFPPRFSGLQFPNYSSELNVNALELDDSALYLCASSLEDRGRNEAFFGQGTRLTVV.